This T cell receptor (beta chain) was retrieved from a study of T cells in tuberculosis. Whole-study results and caveats: The TCR-beta difference was not significant; alpha differences partly reflected length. Smaller distances to GMM-specific TCRs suggested their expansion in active tuberculosis.

V was clipped by 1 base and J by 6 bases; unmatched bases: 1. The germline V gene has CDR1 KGHSH and CDR2 LQKENI. This CDR3 has 15 residues. On this clone: No antigen is known for it.

Here immunoSEQ multiplex PCR was the method, and the copy in TCRdb shows in-frame clones only, minus some. The table lists under 50,000 clones, 95% of them singletons. V is TRBV18 and J is TRBJ1-4; 11 bases align to TRBD1. The clonotype originates from a donor aged 10-29 years with latent tuberculosis or without tuberculosis infection. Sequenced: PBMCs. CDR3 in amino acids: CASSPRGQGDEKLFF. CDR3 nucleotides: TGTGCCAGCTCACCACGGGGACAGGGGGATGAAAAACTGTTTTTT.